A single sample is the source of the 27 T cell receptor beta chains below, sequenced in a study of cytomegalovirus exposure and HLA in healthy donors. With 60 Vbeta and 13 Jbeta primers, the PCR was carried out. Method: immunoSEQ multiplex PCR; TCRdb's copy keeps in-frame clones and lacks some. The sample carries 110,000 or so clones, over 75% recorded once. The sequencing sample was made of PBMCs. Receptors were obtained from a woman younger than 30 in good health and CMV-seronegative.

The CDR3 DNA sequence: TGTGCCAGCAGCGACAACAGGGATCTCACTGAAGCTTTCTTT. Translated: CASSDNRDLTEAFF. The chain carries TRBV6-1 and TRBJ1-1, with TRBD1 as a possible D gene (6 bases). This CDR3 comprises 14 residues. In germline, CDR1 is MNHNS, CDR2 SASEGT. The ends were cut back, 6 bases at V and 4 bases at J, with 15 bases in the middle.

J is TRBJ1-1 and V is TRBV4-2; TRBD1 is a possible D gene (5 bases). Germline V gene data show CDR1 as LGHNA and CDR2 as YNFKEQ. Trimming left V 6 bases short and J 2 bases short, with 13 bases between. The CDR3 is 14 residues long. CDR3 in DNA: TGTGCCAGCAGTCACGGAAGGGGTAACACTGAAGCTTTCTTT. Translating gives CASSHGRGNTEAFF.

The rearrangement links TRBV27 to TRBJ2-2, with D possibly being TRBD2 (6 bases). The CDR3 totals 14 residues. Between the trimmed V and J ends, which lost 7 bases and 6 bases, there was a span of 15 bases. Germline V gives CDR1 MNHEY, CDR2 SMNVEV (reference sequence). CDR3 loop: CASNPLGGSGELFF. In nucleotides, the CDR3 is TGTGCCAGCAACCCTCTTGGGGGGTCCGGGGAGCTGTTTTTT.

This chain connects TRBV10-3 to TRBJ1-1; a possible D gene is TRBD1 (5 bases). Germline V gives CDR1 ENHRY, CDR2 SYGVKD. The V end lost 0 bases, the J end lost 0 bases, and 8 bases lay between the germline ends. This CDR3 region has 15 residues. Here the CDR3 reads CAISESQGVNTEAFF. The CDR3 DNA reads as TGTGCCATCAGTGAGTCTCAGGGCGTGAACACTGAAGCTTTCTTT.

The chain carries TRBV29-1 and TRBJ2-5; weak D call: TRBD2 (6 bases). V was clipped by 6 bases and J by 5 bases, with 13 bases between them. Per the germline V gene, CDR1 is SQVTM and CDR2 is ANQGSEA. This CDR3 has 12 amino acids. The CDR3 here is CSVLPAGETQYF. In DNA form, the CDR3 reads TGCAGCGTCCTCCCGGCGGGGGAGACCCAGTACTTC.

The chain carries TRBV2 and TRBJ2-3; TRBD1 agrees at 9 bases. Looked up from germline, CDR1 is SNHLY and CDR2 is FYNNEI. J gave up 5 bases and V 7 bases, and 10 bases lay outside the gene matches. The CDR3 runs 15 residues. The DNA for the CDR3 is TGTGCCAGCACCGAGTGGGACAGGGAGGGAGATACGCAGTATTTT. It encodes CASTEWDREGDTQYF.

The chain has TRBV7-9 and TRBJ1-3; D not resolved. V was pared by 5 bases and J by 4 bases, with 6 bases between. Germline loops: CDR1 SEHNR, CDR2 FQNEAQ (reference sequence). The CDR3 contains 12 residues. CDR3 bases: TGTGCCAGCAGCCTAACGGGAAACACCATATATTTT. It is translated as CASSLTGNTIYF.

The gene calls are TRBV9 and TRBJ2-2; TRBD1 is a possible D gene (5 bases). The CDR3 runs 15 residues. CDR1 is SGDLS, CDR2 YYNGEE, per germline. The germline V and J ends were trimmed by 0 bases and 4 bases, with 10 bases remaining between them. CDR3 in DNA: TGTGCCAGCAGCGTAGAACAGGAAGGCACCGGGGAGCTGTTTTTT. It is translated as CASSVEQEGTGELFF.

The chain links TRBV30 to TRBJ1-5; 9 nucleotides agree with TRBD1. There are 20 residues in the CDR3. Germline-derived CDR1 and CDR2 are GTSNPN and SVGIG (reference sequence). V lost 0 bases and J lost 3; bases outside the gene matches: 18. In DNA form, the CDR3 reads TGTGCCTGGAGTGTAAGAACGTGGAGGGACAGGGCCTTTAACAATCAGCCCCAGCATTTT. Translation: CAWSVRTWRDRAFNNQPQHF.

The rearrangement uses TRBV5-6 and TRBJ2-5; 7 nucleotides agree with TRBD2. V was pared by 3 bases and J by 5 bases, with 7 bases of the junction left unmatched. The length of the CDR3 is 14 residues. Germline CDR1 SGHDT, CDR2 YYEEEE. CDR3 sequence: CASSWGGFFETQYF. DNA for the CDR3: TGTGCCAGCAGCTGGGGGGGTTTTTTCGAGACCCAGTACTTC.

As concerns this clone: The junction shows a germline mismatch at one end, possibly a read error. The rearrangement joins TRBV5-1 to TRBJ2-7; D possibly corresponds to TRBD2 (7 bases). The CDR3 consists of 17 residues. Germline lookup yields CDR1 SGHRS and CDR2 YFSETQ. The CDR3 region has the DNA TGCGCCAGCAGTTTGGGGGCAGGGGCGGGGGCCTCCTACGAGCAGTACTTC. Residues: CASSLGAGAGASYEQYF.

The rearrangement uses TRBV7-9 and TRBJ2-2, with 7 positions matching TRBD1. This CDR3 has 18 residues. The V gene end was trimmed by 1 base and the J gene end by 0 bases; junction bases not matched to a gene: 8. Germline lookup yields CDR1 SEHNR and CDR2 FQNEAQ (reference sequence). As DNA, the CDR3 is TGTGCCAGCAGCTTAGGCGACAGGGCCCGAACGAACACCGGGGAGCTGTTTTTT. Encoded protein: CASSLGDRARTNTGELFF.

V is TRBV6-5 and J is TRBJ1-5, with 8 bases lining up with TRBD1. CDR3 length: 14 amino acids. Germline V gives CDR1 MNHEY, CDR2 SVGAGI. The J segment lost 7 bases and the V segment lost 8 bases, leaving 10 bases of the junction unmatched. The CDR3 here is CASSNRQGSQPQHF. CDR3 bases: TGTGCCAGCTCGAACCGACAGGGGAGCCAGCCCCAGCATTTT.

This sequence joins TRBV12-5 and TRBJ2-2; possible D gene TRBD2, 7 bases. Germline loops: CDR1 LGHNT, CDR2 FRNRAP. V was shortened by 5 bases and J by 5 bases, with 18 bases between the two germline ends. There are 16 residues in the CDR3. For the CDR3, the DNA is TGTGCTAGTGGTCCCCGGGGGGCCCATGGGACCGGGGAGCTGTTTTTT. Amino acid sequence: CASGPRGAHGTGELFF.

This clone was counted a few times. The rearrangement uses TRBV7-2 and TRBJ1-5, with 9 bases lining up with TRBD1. Germline lookup yields CDR1 SGHTA and CDR2 FQGNSA. The V gene end was trimmed by 5 bases and the J gene end by 2 bases; junction bases not matched to a gene: 4. This CDR3 has 15 residues. CDR3 residues: CASSVGQGGNQPQHF. The CDR3 nucleotides are TGTGCCAGCAGCGTGGGACAGGGTGGCAATCAGCCCCAGCATTTT.

The rearrangement links TRBV29-1 to TRBJ1-2; 7 bases align to TRBD1. Germline V gene sequence: CDR1 SQVTM, CDR2 ANQGSEA. V dropped 7 bases and J dropped 5; count of bases not matched to a gene: 4. CDR3 length: 11 amino acids. The CDR3 nucleotides are TGCAGCGGGACAGGCAAATATGGCTACACCTTC. Its translation: CSGTGKYGYTF.

V gene TRBV2 combines with J gene TRBJ1-5; 9 bases are shared with TRBD1. This CDR3 contains 16 residues. Unmatched junction bases numbered 10, after V lost 4 bases and J lost 6 bases. Per germline, CDR1 SNHLY and CDR2 FYNNEI. For the CDR3, the DNA is TGTGCCAGCAGTGGGACAGGGGCGTTCATCAGTCAGCCCCAGCATTTT. It codes for CASSGTGAFISQPQHF.

V and J are TRBV11-2 and TRBJ1-1; the D is unclear. Trimming cost V 3 bases and J 4 bases, with 9 bases left between them. In germline, CDR1 is SGHAT, CDR2 FQNNGV. The length of the CDR3 is 13 residues. The CDR3, as DNA: TGTGCCAGCAGCTTCGGGGTAGGCACTGAAGCTTTCTTT. The encoded protein is CASSFGVGTEAFF.

In regard to this clone: Mismatch with germline at one junction end may stem from a read error. The chain couples TRBV9 to TRBJ1-1, with D maybe TRBD1 (5 bases). This CDR3 has 15 residues. Germline V gene data show CDR1 as SGDLS and CDR2 as YYNGEE. CDR3 bases: TGTGCCAGCAGCGCCCAGGGTACTTGGAACGCTGAAGCTTTCTTT. It is translated as CASSAQGTWNAEAFF.

V usage is TRBV4-1 and J usage is TRBJ2-3, with D possibly matching TRBD1 (5 bases). Germline-derived CDR1 and CDR2 are MGHRA and YSYEKL. V gave up 1 base and J gave up 4 bases, with 9 bases separating them. The CDR3 covers 14 residues. The CDR3 DNA reads TGCGCCAGCAGCCAAGGTGCAGGGTCAGATACGCAGTATTTT. It yields the protein CASSQGAGSDTQYF.

The gene calls are TRBV7-9 and TRBJ2-5; D is ambiguous. The CDR3 runs to 15 residues. The germline V gene encodes CDR1 SEHNR and CDR2 FQNEAQ (reference sequence). V lost 2 bases and J lost 0, with 10 bases in between. The CDR3 reads CASSLKLSDQETQYF. The CDR3 DNA is TGTGCCAGCAGCTTAAAACTGTCGGACCAAGAGACCCAGTACTTC.

The V gene is TRBV19, the J gene TRBJ1-2, with 7 bases matching TRBD1. The trim removed 5 bases at V and 3 bases at J, leaving 12 bases unmatched. The CDR3 has 16 residues. Germline assignment: CDR1 LNHDA and CDR2 SQIVND (reference sequence). This chain's CDR3 is CASSARNTDRDYGYTF. The CDR3 nucleotides read TGTGCCAGTAGTGCCCGCAACACAGACAGGGACTATGGCTACACCTTC.

This clone was observed a few times. The rearrangement links TRBV5-1 to TRBJ1-3; D gene unclear. Per germline, CDR1 SGHRS and CDR2 YFSETQ. The CDR3 consists of 15 residues. Trimming cost V 3 bases and J 0 bases, with 10 bases left between them. The CDR3 protein is CASSWGGSSGNTIYF. In DNA, the CDR3 is TGCGCCAGCAGCTGGGGAGGCTCCTCTGGAAACACCATATATTTT.

The rearrangement joins TRBV19 to TRBJ2-4; D possibly corresponds to TRBD1 (6 bases). The V gene's germline CDR1 is LNHDA and CDR2 SQIVND (reference sequence). The ends were cut back, 3 bases at V and 9 bases at J, with 12 bases in the middle. CDR3 length: 13 residues. In nucleotides, the CDR3 is TGTGCCAGTAGTATTGGGGGCCCAGGCATTCAGTACTTC. The encoded protein is CASSIGGPGIQYF. Together with reference TRBV19 and TRBJ2-4, the CDR3 gives the full variable domain: DGGITQSPKYLFRKEGQNVTLSCEQNLNHDAMYWYRQDPGQGLRLIYYSQIVNDFQKGDIAEGYSVSREKKESFPLTVTSAQKNPTAFYLCASSIGGPGIQYFGAGTRLSVL.

The CDR3 reads CASSPSGSTTGEQYF. The CDR3 region has the DNA TGTGCCAGCAGTCCGAGCGGGAGTACGACGGGCGAGCAGTACTTC. The chain uses TRBV27 and TRBJ2-7; TRBD2 matches at 8 bases. The CDR3 runs to 15 residues. CDR1 and CDR2 (germline): MNHEY, SMNVEV (reference sequence). V shed 5 bases and J 6 bases; nucleotides not matched to a gene: 12.

The chain couples TRBV14 to TRBJ1-1, with D uncertain. Germline V gene data show CDR1 as SGHDN and CDR2 as FVKESK. The germline V and J ends were trimmed by 3 bases and 6 bases, with 11 bases remaining between them. This CDR3 has 13 amino acids. The CDR3 nucleotides are TGTGCCAGCAGCCAGTTTCTAGAGGCTGAAGCTTTCTTT. Residues: CASSQFLEAEAFF.

This rearrangement joins TRBV10-3 to TRBJ1-1; D is unresolved. V lost 4 bases and J lost 5, with 11 bases in between. The length of the CDR3 is 13 residues. Germline lookup yields CDR1 ENHRY and CDR2 SYGVKD. The CDR3 protein is CAISGLEATEAFF. DNA for the CDR3: TGTGCCATCAGTGGACTCGAGGCGACTGAAGCTTTCTTT.